The rows below give T cell receptor beta chains drawn from one sample of a study of a mutant IDH1 vaccine in newly diagnosed glioma. Profiling relied on immunoSEQ multiplex PCR, and the TCRdb table lists in-frame clones only, not all of them. The sample carries 31,000 or so clones, approximately 80% recorded once. For these TCRs, the target antigens are not known. Specimen: PBMCs, collected from a glioma patient whose treatment included an IDH1 peptide vaccine. Receptors were obtained from a man aged 25 to 45 with glioma. Each CDR3 is given with its conserved first and last residue. D genes are given only for firm matches. Where a row states a size, it is once, few, many or the class of an expanded clone; other rows omit it.

clone_size d_call j_call v_call cdr3_aa cdr3_nt
NA TRBD1 TRBJ2-5 TRBV5-6 CASSSRTGGKETQYF TGTGCCAGCAGCTCCCGGACAGGGGGCAAAGAGACCCAGTACTTC
NA NA TRBJ1-4 TRBV7-9 CASSDRDEKLFF TGTGCCAGCAGCGACCGGGATGAAAAACTGTTTTTT
NA NA TRBJ1-3 TRBV19 CASSIGTQTGNTIYF TGTGCCAGTAGTATAGGGACACAGACTGGAAACACCATATATTTT
NA TRBD2 TRBJ2-7 TRBV2 CASSEARSGRASSYEQYF TGTGCCAGCAGTGAAGCCCGTAGCGGGAGGGCCTCATCCTACGAGCAGTACTTC
NA NA TRBJ1-1 TRBV7-8 CASSLHHRAENTEAFF TGTGCCAGCAGCTTGCACCACCGGGCGGAGAACACTGAAGCTTTCTTT
few NA TRBJ1-1 TRBV30 CAWRLGGSYTEAFF TGTGCCTGGAGACTCGGGGGGTCGTACACTGAAGCTTTCTTT
NA NA TRBJ2-4 TRBV2 CASSDVLPQGLAIQYF TGTGCCAGCAGTGATGTCCTACCCCAGGGACTTGCCATTCAGTACTTC
few NA TRBJ2-5 TRBV29-1 CSVAPLAGSQETQYF TGCAGCGTAGCCCCACTAGCTGGGAGCCAAGAGACCCAGTACTTC
NA TRBD2 TRBJ2-2 TRBV19 CASSVAGGEKAGELFF TGTGCCAGTAGTGTAGCGGGAGGAGAGAAAGCCGGGGAGCTGTTTTTT
NA NA TRBJ2-1 TRBV4-2 CASSQGGFYNEQFF TGTGCCAGCAGCCAGGGCGGGTTCTACAATGAGCAGTTCTTC
few TRBD1 TRBJ2-2 TRBV7-9 CASSLIGGQGAYTGELFF TGTGCCAGCAGCTTAATTGGCGGGCAGGGGGCCTACACCGGGGAGCTGTTTTTT
NA NA TRBJ2-7 TRBV7-2 CASSLDQGSYEQYF TGTGCCAGCAGCCTCGACCAGGGCTCCTACGAGCAGTACTTC
NA NA TRBJ1-1 TRBV6-5 CASSYTPGSTEAFF TGTGCCAGCAGTTACACCCCCGGTAGCACTGAAGCTTTCTTT
NA NA TRBJ2-2 TRBV30 CAWLTGRTGELFF TGTGCCTGGCTCACAGGGAGAACCGGGGAGCTGTTTTTT
NA NA TRBJ1-1 TRBV5-1 CASTIGRLGAEAFF TGCGCCAGCACGATTGGGCGACTCGGCGCTGAAGCTTTCTTT
NA NA TRBJ2-2 TRBV5-1 CASGRLQTSTGELFF TGCGCCAGCGGGAGACTCCAGACGAGCACCGGGGAGCTGTTTTTT
NA TRBD2 TRBJ2-3 TRBV5-1 CASSSTGTSGRDTQYF TGCGCCAGCAGCTCCACCGGGACTAGCGGGAGAGATACGCAGTATTTT
once NA TRBJ2-2 TRBV9 CASSTSSRPYTGELFF TGTGCCAGCAGCACGAGCTCGCGACCTTACACCGGGGAGCTGTTTTTT
few TRBD1 TRBJ1-5 TRBV19 CASSVQGADQPQHF TGTGCCAGTAGTGTCCAGGGGGCGGATCAGCCCCAGCATTTT
once NA TRBJ1-2 TRBV7-8 CASSQREGNYGYTF TGTGCCAGCAGCCAGCGGGAGGGTAACTATGGCTACACCTTC
NA TRBD1 TRBJ1-4 TRBV5-6 CASRGAGTGNEKLFF TGTGCCAGCAGGGGGGCCGGGACAGGAAATGAAAAACTGTTTTTT
NA NA TRBJ2-1 TRBV30 CASHSGANYNEQFF TGTGCCTCCCACAGCGGAGCAAACTACAATGAGCAGTTCTTC
NA NA TRBJ2-7 TRBV2 CASIEAYEQYF TGTGCCAGTATTGAAGCCTACGAGCAGTACTTC
NA NA TRBJ1-4 TRBV7-2 CASSQSGRRWGGKLFF TGTGCCAGCAGCCAATCGGGACGCCGGTGGGGGGGGAAACTGTTTTTT
NA NA TRBJ1-5 TRBV2 CASRPVLTGQPQHF TGTGCCAGCAGGCCGGTCTTGACAGGACAGCCCCAGCATTTT
NA NA TRBJ2-1 TRBV7-2 CASSFLGAEQFF TGTGCCAGCAGCTTCCTCGGGGCTGAGCAGTTCTTC
NA TRBD1 TRBJ1-2 TRBV7-9 CASSLVGQGFHYGYTF TGTGCCAGCAGCTTAGTGGGACAGGGTTTTCACTATGGCTACACCTTC
NA NA TRBJ2-7 TRBV5-4 CASSFSGGLIYEQYF TGTGCCAGCAGCTTCTCCGGAGGACTGATATACGAGCAGTACTTC
NA NA TRBJ1-4 TRBV6-5 CASSALGQQNEKLFF TGTGCCAGCAGTGCCCTAGGACAGCAGAATGAAAAACTGTTTTTT
NA NA TRBJ2-7 TRBV27 CASSPRHTSSYEQYF TGTGCCAGCAGTCCCCGTCATACTAGCTCCTACGAGCAGTACTTC
NA NA TRBJ2-7 TRBV30 CAWSVQGYEQYF TGTGCCTGGAGTGTACAGGGCTACGAGCAGTACTTC
NA NA TRBJ2-4 TRBV29-1 CSVTGPDGSKNIQYF TGCAGCGTGACGGGACCGGATGGGTCCAAAAACATTCAGTACTTC
NA NA TRBJ1-2 TRBV11-2 CASSLDLGDGYTF TGTGCCAGCAGCTTAGATCTGGGAGATGGCTACACCTTC
NA TRBD1 TRBJ2-5 TRBV7-2 CASSFRDRGLRQETQYF TGTGCCAGCAGCTTTCGGGACAGGGGGCTAAGACAAGAGACCCAGTACTTC
once NA TRBJ1-3 TRBV20-1 CSATRDGRPYF TGCAGTGCTACCCGGGACGGACGACCATATTTT
NA TRBD1 TRBJ1-5 TRBV4-1 CASSQVGGTENQPQHF TGCGCCAGCAGCCAAGTAGGGGGGACAGAGAATCAGCCCCAGCATTTT
NA NA TRBJ2-7 TRBV6-5 CASSLLPGPPYEQYF TGTGCCAGCAGTCTCCTCCCAGGCCCCCCCTACGAGCAGTACTTC
NA NA TRBJ1-5 TRBV7-8 CASSLSNQPQHF TGTGCCAGCAGCCTCTCCAATCAGCCCCAGCATTTT
NA NA TRBJ2-5 TRBV7-9 CASSLGLAQETQYF TGTGCCAGCAGCTTAGGTCTAGCGCAAGAGACCCAGTACTTC
NA NA TRBJ2-7 TRBV19 CASSLERGSGYEQYF TGTGCCAGTAGCCTCGAGAGGGGGTCTGGTTACGAGCAGTACTTC
NA TRBD1 TRBJ1-5 TRBV2 CASNRGGDQPQHF TGTGCCAGCAACAGGGGGGGGGATCAGCCCCAGCATTTT
NA NA TRBJ1-5 TRBV6-1 CASRTGGNQPQHF TGTGCCAGCAGGACCGGAGGCAATCAGCCCCAGCATTTT
NA NA TRBJ2-2 TRBV10-3 CAISESRPTGELFF TGTGCCATCAGTGAGTCGAGGCCCACCGGGGAGCTGTTTTTT